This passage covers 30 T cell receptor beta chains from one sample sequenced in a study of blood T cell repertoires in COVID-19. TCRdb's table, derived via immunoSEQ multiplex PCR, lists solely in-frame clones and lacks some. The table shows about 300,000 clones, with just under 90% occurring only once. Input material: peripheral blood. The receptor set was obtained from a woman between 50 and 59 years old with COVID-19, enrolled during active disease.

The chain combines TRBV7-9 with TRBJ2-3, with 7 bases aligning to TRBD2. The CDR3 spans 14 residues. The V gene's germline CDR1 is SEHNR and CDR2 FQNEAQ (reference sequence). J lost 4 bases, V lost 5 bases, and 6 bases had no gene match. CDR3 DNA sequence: TGTGCCAGCAGCCTGACCGGGAGGTCAGATACGCAGTATTTT. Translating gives CASSLTGRSDTQYF.

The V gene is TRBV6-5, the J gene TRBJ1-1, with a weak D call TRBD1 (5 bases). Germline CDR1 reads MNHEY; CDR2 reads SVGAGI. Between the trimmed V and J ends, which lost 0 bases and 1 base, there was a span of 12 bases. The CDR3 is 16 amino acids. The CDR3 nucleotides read TGTGCCAGCAGTTACTCGTTTGCCAGGGCGAACACTGAAGCTTTCTTT. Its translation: CASSYSFARANTEAFF.

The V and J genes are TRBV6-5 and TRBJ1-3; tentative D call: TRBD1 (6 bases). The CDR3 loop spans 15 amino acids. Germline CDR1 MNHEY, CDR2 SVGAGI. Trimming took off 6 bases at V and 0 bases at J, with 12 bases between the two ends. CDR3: CASSPDRYSGNTIYF. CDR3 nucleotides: TGTGCCAGCAGCCCAGACAGGTACTCTGGAAACACCATATATTTT.

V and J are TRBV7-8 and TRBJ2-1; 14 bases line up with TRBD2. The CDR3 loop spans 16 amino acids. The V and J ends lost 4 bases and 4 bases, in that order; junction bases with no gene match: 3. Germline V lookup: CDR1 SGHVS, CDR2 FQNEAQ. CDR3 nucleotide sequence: TGTGCCAGCAGCTGGGGGACTAGCGGGGGTTACAATGAGCAGTTCTTC. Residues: CASSWGTSGGYNEQFF.

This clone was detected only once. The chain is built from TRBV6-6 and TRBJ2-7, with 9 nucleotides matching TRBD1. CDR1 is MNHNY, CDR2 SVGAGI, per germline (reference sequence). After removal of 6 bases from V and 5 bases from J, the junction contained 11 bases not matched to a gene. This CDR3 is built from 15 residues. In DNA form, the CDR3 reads TGTGCCAGCAGACGCCCGGGACAGGGTCCCCACGAGCAGTACTTC. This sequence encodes CASRRPGQGPHEQYF.

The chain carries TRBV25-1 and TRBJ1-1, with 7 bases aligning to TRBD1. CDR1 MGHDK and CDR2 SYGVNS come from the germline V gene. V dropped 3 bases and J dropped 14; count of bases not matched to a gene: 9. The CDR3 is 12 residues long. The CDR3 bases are TGTGCCAGCAGTGATGAGGGGGCGCTCGGGTTCTTT. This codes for CASSDEGALGFF.

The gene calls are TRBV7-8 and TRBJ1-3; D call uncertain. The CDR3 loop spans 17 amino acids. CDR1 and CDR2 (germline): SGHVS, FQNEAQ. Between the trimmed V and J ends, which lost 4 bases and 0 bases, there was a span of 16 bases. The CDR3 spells CASSSLGFVSSGNTIYF. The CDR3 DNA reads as TGTGCCAGCAGCTCCCTCGGGTTCGTCAGCTCTGGAAACACCATATATTTT.

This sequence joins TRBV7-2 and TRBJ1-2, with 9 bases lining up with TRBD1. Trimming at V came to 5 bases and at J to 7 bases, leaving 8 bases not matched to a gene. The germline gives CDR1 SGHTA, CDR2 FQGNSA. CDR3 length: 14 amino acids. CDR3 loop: CASSPDRGYPGYTF. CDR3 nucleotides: TGTGCCAGCAGCCCAGACAGGGGGTACCCTGGCTACACCTTC.

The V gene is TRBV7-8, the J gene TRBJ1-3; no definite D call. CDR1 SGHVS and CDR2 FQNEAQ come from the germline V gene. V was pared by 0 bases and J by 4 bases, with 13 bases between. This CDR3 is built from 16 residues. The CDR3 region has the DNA TGTGCCAGCAGCTTAGCGTCGGCGGGCCCGGGAAACACCATATATTTT. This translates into CASSLASAGPGNTIYF.

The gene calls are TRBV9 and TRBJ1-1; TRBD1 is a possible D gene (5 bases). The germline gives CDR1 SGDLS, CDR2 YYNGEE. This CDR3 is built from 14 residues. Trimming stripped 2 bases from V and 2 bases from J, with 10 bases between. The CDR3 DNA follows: TGTGCCAGCAGCGTGGGCCAGGGTAACACTGAAGCTTTCTTT. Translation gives CASSVGQGNTEAFF.

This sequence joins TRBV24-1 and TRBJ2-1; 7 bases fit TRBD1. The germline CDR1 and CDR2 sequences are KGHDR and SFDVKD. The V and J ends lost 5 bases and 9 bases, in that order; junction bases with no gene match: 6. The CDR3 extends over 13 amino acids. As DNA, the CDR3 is TGTGCCACCAGTGCCGAGGGGGCGCGTGAGCAGTTCTTC. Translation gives CATSAEGAREQFF.

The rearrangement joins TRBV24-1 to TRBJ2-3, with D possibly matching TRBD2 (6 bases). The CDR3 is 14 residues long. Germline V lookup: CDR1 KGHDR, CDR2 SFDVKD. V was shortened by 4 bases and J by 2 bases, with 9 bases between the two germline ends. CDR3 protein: CATSEGLITDTQYF. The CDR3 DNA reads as TGTGCCACCAGTGAGGGACTTATCACAGATACGCAGTATTTT.

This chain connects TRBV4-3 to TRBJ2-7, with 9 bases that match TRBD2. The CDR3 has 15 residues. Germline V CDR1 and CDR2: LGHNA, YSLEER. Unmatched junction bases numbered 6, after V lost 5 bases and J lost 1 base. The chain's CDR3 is CASSEQAGGSYEQYF. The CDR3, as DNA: TGCGCCAGCAGCGAACAAGCGGGAGGTTCCTACGAGCAGTACTTC.

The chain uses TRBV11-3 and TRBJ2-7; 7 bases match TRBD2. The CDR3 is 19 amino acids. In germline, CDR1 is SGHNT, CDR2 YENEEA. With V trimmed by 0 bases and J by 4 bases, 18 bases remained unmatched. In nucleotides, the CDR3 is TGTGCCAGCAGCTTAGATCAATCCCCCAAATGGGGGGGGAAATACGAGCAGTACTTC. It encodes CASSLDQSPKWGGKYEQYF.

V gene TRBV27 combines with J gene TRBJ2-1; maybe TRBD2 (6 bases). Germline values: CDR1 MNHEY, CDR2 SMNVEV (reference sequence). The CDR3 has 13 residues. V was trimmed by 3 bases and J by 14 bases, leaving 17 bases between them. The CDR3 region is CASSFGGAPVKFF. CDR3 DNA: TGTGCCAGCAGTTTCGGAGGGGCCCCAGTGAAGTTCTTC.

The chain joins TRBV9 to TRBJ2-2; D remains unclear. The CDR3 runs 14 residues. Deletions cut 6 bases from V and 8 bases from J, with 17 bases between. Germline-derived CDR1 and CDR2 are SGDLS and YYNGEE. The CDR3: CASKRPTARGELFF. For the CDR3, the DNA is TGTGCCAGCAAACGCCCGACTGCCAGAGGGGAGCTGTTTTTT.

CDR3 loop: CASSSPGQGSNYGYTF. In nucleotides, the CDR3 is TGTGCCAGCAGTTCCCCGGGACAGGGGTCTAACTATGGCTACACCTTC. The chain links TRBV6-5 to TRBJ1-2; 10 positions match TRBD1. V lost 4 bases to trimming and J lost 0 bases; unmatched junction nucleotides: 5. Per the germline V gene, CDR1 is MNHEY and CDR2 is SVGAGI. The CDR3 length is 16 residues.

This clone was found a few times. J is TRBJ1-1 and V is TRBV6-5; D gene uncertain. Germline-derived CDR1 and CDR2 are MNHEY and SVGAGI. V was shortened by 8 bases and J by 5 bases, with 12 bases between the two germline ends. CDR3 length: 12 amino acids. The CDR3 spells CASELVRTEAFF. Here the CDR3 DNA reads TGTGCCAGCGAGCTCGTTCGGACTGAAGCTTTCTTT.

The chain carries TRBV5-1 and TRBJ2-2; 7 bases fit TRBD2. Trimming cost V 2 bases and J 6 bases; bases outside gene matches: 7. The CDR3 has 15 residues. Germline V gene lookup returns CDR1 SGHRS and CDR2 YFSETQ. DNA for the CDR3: TGCGCCAGCAGCTTTGCGGGAGTCCATTCCGGGGAGCTGTTTTTT. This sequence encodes CASSFAGVHSGELFF.

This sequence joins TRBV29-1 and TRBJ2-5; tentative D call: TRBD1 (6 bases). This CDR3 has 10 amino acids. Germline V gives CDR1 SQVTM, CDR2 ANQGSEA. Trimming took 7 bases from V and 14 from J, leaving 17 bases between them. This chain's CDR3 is CSAGQSYPYF. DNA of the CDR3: TGCAGCGCAGGACAGTCTTACCCCTACTTC.

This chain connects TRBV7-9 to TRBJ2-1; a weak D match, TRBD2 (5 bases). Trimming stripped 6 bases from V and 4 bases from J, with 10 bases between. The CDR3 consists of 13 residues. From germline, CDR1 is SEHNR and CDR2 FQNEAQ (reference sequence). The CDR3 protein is CASSPGIYNEQFF. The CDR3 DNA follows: TGTGCCAGCAGTCCGGGGATTTACAATGAGCAGTTCTTC.

The CDR3 nucleotides are TGTGCCAGCAGCTCACCCGGGACAGGGGGCCGTGGTGAAAAACTGTTTTTT. Its translation is CASSSPGTGGRGEKLFF. This chain links TRBV11-3 with TRBJ1-4; 12 nucleotides agree with TRBD1. The germline CDR1 and CDR2 sequences are SGHNT and YENEEA. The V and J ends lost 4 bases and 7 bases, in that order; junction bases with no gene match: 10. The CDR3 spans 17 residues.

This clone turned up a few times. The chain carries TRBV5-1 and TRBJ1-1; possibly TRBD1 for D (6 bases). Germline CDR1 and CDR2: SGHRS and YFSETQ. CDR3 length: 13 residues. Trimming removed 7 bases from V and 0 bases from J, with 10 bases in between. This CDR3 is CASFRDMNTEAFF. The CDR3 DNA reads TGCGCCAGCTTCCGGGACATGAACACTGAAGCTTTCTTT. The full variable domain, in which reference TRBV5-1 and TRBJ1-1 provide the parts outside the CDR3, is KAGVTQTPRYLIKTRGQQVTLSCSPISGHRSVSWYQQTPGQGLQFLFEYFSETQRNKGNFPGRFSGRQFSNSRSEMNVSTLELGDSALYLCASFRDMNTEAFFGQGTRLTVV.

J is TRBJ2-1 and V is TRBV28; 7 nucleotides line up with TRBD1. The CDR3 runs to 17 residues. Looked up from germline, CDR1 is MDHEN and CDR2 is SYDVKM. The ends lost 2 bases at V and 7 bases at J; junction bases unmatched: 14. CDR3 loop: CASSLKTTGTALNEQFF. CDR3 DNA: TGTGCCAGCAGTTTAAAGACCACCGGGACAGCCTTGAATGAGCAGTTCTTC.

The CDR3 coding sequence is TGTGCCAGCAGCCCGAGGACAGGGGGCCCCTCTGGAAACACCATATATTTT. Encoded protein: CASSPRTGGPSGNTIYF. The chain carries TRBV9 and TRBJ1-3; 11 nucleotides align to TRBD1. Trimming at V came to 4 bases and at J to 0 bases, leaving 6 bases not matched to a gene. Germline CDR1 is SGDLS and CDR2 is YYNGEE. CDR3 length equals 17 residues.

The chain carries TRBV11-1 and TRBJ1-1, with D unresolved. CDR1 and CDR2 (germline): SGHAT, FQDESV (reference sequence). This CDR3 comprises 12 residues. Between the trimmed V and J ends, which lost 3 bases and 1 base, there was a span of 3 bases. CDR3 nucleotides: TGTGCCAGCAGCTTTCAGAACACTGAAGCTTTCTTT. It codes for CASSFQNTEAFF.

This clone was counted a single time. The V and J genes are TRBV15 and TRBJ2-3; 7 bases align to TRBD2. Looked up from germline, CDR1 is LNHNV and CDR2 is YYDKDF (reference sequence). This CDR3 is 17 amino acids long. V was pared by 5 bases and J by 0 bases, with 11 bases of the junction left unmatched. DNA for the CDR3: TGTGCCACCAGCCCCCCCTCCGCGGGAGCCAGCACAGATACGCAGTATTTT. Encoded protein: CATSPPSAGASTDTQYF.

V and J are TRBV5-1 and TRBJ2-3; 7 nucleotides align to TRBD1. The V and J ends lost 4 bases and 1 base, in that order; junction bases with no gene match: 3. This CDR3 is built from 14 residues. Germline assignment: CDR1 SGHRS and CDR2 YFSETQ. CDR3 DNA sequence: TGCGCCAGCAGCCCCGGGACAGGCACAGATACGCAGTATTTT. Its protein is CASSPGTGTDTQYF.

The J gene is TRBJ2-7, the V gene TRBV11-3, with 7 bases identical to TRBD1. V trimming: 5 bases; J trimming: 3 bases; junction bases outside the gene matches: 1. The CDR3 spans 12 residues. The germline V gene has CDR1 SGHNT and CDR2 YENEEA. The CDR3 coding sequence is TGTGCCAGCAGCCGGGACAGCTACGAGCAGTACTTC. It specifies CASSRDSYEQYF. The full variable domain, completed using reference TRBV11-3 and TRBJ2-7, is EAGVVQSPRYKIIEKKQPVAFWCNPISGHNTLYWYLQNLGQGPELLIRYENEEAVDDSQLPKDRFSAERLKGVDSTLKIQPAELGDSAVYLCASSRDSYEQYFGPGTRLTVT.

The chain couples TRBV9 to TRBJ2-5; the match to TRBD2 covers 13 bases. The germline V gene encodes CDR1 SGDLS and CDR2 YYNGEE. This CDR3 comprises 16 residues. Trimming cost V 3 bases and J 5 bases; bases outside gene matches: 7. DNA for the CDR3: TGTGCCAGCAGCGCCACTAGCGGGAGGGTGTTGGAGACCCAGTACTTC. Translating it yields CASSATSGRVLETQYF. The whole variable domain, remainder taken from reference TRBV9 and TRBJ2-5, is DSGVTQTPKHLITATGQRVTLRCSPRSGDLSVYWYQQSLDQGLQFLIQYYNGEERAKGNILERFSAQQFPDLHSELNLSSLELGDSALYFCASSATSGRVLETQYFGPGTRLLVL.